These 8 T cell receptor beta chains were all obtained from the same sample, sequenced in a study of T cell repertoires in cytomegalovirus infection. Each CDR3 protein gets one entry after TCRdb re-called the reads with MiXCR. The sample has some 310,000 distinct CDR3 sequences; around a quarter are singletons. For these TCRs, the target antigens are not known. Sequenced material: cultured PBMCs, taken from culture after CMV antigen stimulation. The source is a human donor in good health (CMV status not recorded). Some clones in this sample may be carry-over from other donors' samples.

This chain links TRBV7-2 with TRBJ2-4, with TRBD2 matching over 10 bases. CDR3 size: 16 residues. The V gene end was trimmed by 5 bases and the J gene end by 3 bases; junction bases not matched to a gene: 7. Germline V gene data show CDR1 as SGHTA and CDR2 as FQGNSA. DNA of the CDR3: TGTGCCAGCAGCCTGAGCGGGGGGGTTGGCAAAAACATTCAGTACTTC. This sequence encodes CASSLSGGVGKNIQYF.

The table lists this clonotype with many counts. In nucleotides, the CDR3 is TGTGCCAGCAGTTACGAAGGGAACTATGGCTACACCTTC. Translation: CASSYEGNYGYTF. The V and J genes are TRBV6-6 and TRBJ1-2; D is undetermined. Trimming stripped 2 bases from V and 2 bases from J, with 6 bases between. CDR1 and CDR2 (germline): MNHNY, SVGAGI (reference sequence). The CDR3 is 13 amino acids.

CDR3 coding DNA: TGTGCCACCAGTGATTACGGAAGCTCCTACAATGAGCAGTTCTTC. Protein product: CATSDYGSSYNEQFF. The J gene is TRBJ2-1, the V gene TRBV24-1; D not resolved. The CDR3 loop spans 15 amino acids. V shed 2 bases and J shed 0 bases, with 7 bases lying between them. The V gene's germline CDR1 is KGHDR and CDR2 SFDVKD.

The chain uses TRBV30 and TRBJ2-7; D possibly corresponds to TRBD1 (6 bases). Germline CDR1 reads GTSNPN; CDR2 reads SVGIG (reference sequence). Between the trimmed V and J ends, which lost 0 bases and 7 bases, there was a span of 16 bases. CDR3 length equals 14 residues. This CDR3 is CAWSVSRQGREQYF. CDR3 DNA: TGTGCCTGGAGTGTATCACGCCAGGGGCGAGAGCAGTACTTC. Based on the CDR3 plus reference TRBV30 and TRBJ2-7, the full variable domain is SQTIHQWPATLVQPVGSPLSLECTVEGTSNPNLYWYRQAAGRGLQLLFYSVGIGQISSEVPQNLSASRPQDRQFILSSKKLLLSDSGFYLCAWSVSRQGREQYFGPGTRLTVT.

Remarks on this clonotype: A read error may be the cause here, since a much bigger clone is one base away. The J gene is TRBJ2-5, the V gene TRBV7-2; the match to TRBD1 covers 9 bases. Germline-derived CDR1 and CDR2 are SGHTA and FQGNSA. The CDR3 length is 14 residues. The CDR3 reads CVSSFGQGRETQYF. Here the CDR3 DNA reads TGTGTCAGCAGCTTTGGACAGGGGCGGGAGACCCAGTACTTC.

The chain recombines TRBV5-6 with TRBJ1-6; D perhaps matches TRBD1 (6 bases). Germline V gene lookup returns CDR1 SGHDT and CDR2 YYEEEE. Trimming removed 0 bases from V and 9 bases from J, with 13 bases in between. The CDR3 loop spans 15 amino acids. The CDR3 coding sequence is TGTGCCAGCAGCTTGGCCGGAGGAGGGGGTTCACCCCTCCACTTT. It encodes CASSLAGGGGSPLHF.

This clonotype occurred a few times. The V gene is TRBV4-3, the J gene TRBJ2-3; D might be TRBD2 (6 bases). Trimming took off 1 base at V and 5 bases at J, with 13 bases between the two ends. The CDR3 is 15 amino acids. Per the germline V gene, CDR1 is LGHNA and CDR2 is YSLEER. The CDR3 DNA sequence: TGCGCCAGCAGCCAAGCTTACGGGAGAGGAGATACGCAGTATTTT. Translated: CASSQAYGRGDTQYF.

This clonotype has just a few counts. The rearrangement links TRBV6-5 to TRBJ2-3; D gene unclear. V shed 2 bases and J shed 0 bases, with 6 bases lying between them. Per germline, CDR1 MNHEY and CDR2 SVGAGI. The CDR3 runs 14 residues. Written as DNA, the CDR3 is TGTGCCAGCAGTTACAGGTCTAGCACAGATACGCAGTATTTT. It yields the protein CASSYRSSTDTQYF.